The clone carrying this T cell receptor beta chain was seen only a few times. This sample stems from a study of shared clonotypes between healthy human individuals. Partitioning of CD4+ cells yielded a CD45RA+ naive subset and a CD45RA-negative memory subset. There are 13 residues in the CDR3. In germline, CDR1 is LNHDA, CDR2 SQIVND (reference sequence). Trimming stripped 0 bases from V and 10 bases from J, with 12 bases between. Genomic DNA from each subset was divided evenly over several immunoSEQ plates. When replicate PCRs were run on sorted subsets, they used approximately 0.2 ug DNA, some 29,000 T cell genomes. Assay: immunoSEQ multiplex PCR; the TCRdb copy retains only in-frame clones and omits some. The top ten clones hold around 0.4% of a sample with 2,500,000 or so clones, about 90% of them seen once.

The chain has TRBV19 and TRBJ1-1, with TRBD1 as a possible D gene (5 bases). The clonotype originates from a man between 18 and 35 years old in good health. Some clones in this sample may be carry-over from other donors' samples. Sequencing was performed on naive CD4+ T cells from PBMCs. Subset: CD45RA+ positively selected. CDR3 DNA sequence: TGTGCCAGTAGTATAGATCGACAGCAGCGAGCTTTCTTT. This gives the protein CASSIDRQQRAFF.